This T cell receptor beta chain derives from a study of technical replicates of blood from several donors. Clones were sequenced by immunoSEQ multiplex PCR, and TCRdb holds only the in-frame ones, with some missing. Of approximately 88,000 clones listed, 94% are singletons. CDR1 SEHNR and CDR2 FQNEAQ come from the germline V gene (reference sequence). V was clipped by 2 bases and J by 5 bases; unmatched bases: 10. CDR3 length: 16 residues. The chain has TRBV7-9 and TRBJ1-1; 8 positions match TRBD1. The receptor comes from a human donor in good health. Sequencing input: T cells isolated from PBMCs. The CDR3 nucleotides are TGTGCCAGCAGCTTAACGGGGTGGACAGGGAATACTGAAGCTTTCTTT. The encoded protein is CASSLTGWTGNTEAFF.